This T cell receptor (beta chain) came from a study of blood T cell repertoires in COVID-19 (dated by TCRdb to 2018 to 2021). With regard to the full study: The collaborator samples originated in the United States, Italy and Spain and spanned the acute and convalescent phases of COVID-19. The prospective study material was composed of cDNA or gDNA derived from T cells, B-cell-depleted T cells, or PBMCs. Deeply sampled blood TCRbeta repertoires from subjects exposed to, actively infected with, or recovered from COVID-19 were included in the dataset. The repertoires were released in a freely available public database intended as a resource for research on the immune response to SARS-CoV-2. Samples were obtained from the ongoing ImmuneRACE study (first 160 participants) and from over 1,000 subjects provided by 6 global collaborators. A de-identified subject ID, COVID-19 status, age in years and sex were almost always included in the sample metadata. Where HLA class I and class II types were available, the types were taken from metadata supplied by the sample provider, not from assay-based typing. The investigation overall reported the following: Clinical and demographic metadata were provided uncurated, with the amount varying by source and participant.

Remarks on this clone: What antigen it recognizes has not been identified. Base qualities are missing; no much larger clone stands one base away.

TCRbeta CDR3 regions were amplified from genomic DNA using the immunoSEQ Assay, a bias-controlled multiplex PCR. The authors processed their data as follows. Nucleated cell counts per sample were estimated from amplification of reference gene primers within the assay. To quantify the absolute abundance of each unique TCRbeta CDR3 rearrangement, sequence reads were collapsed and filtered. For each sample, productive Simpson clonality was calculated as the square root of Simpson's diversity index across productive rearrangements. The table comes from immuneACCESS by way of TCRdb, which keeps in-frame sequences with V and J called. Part of the clones is missing from these tables; in studies checked, under half for an unresolved V gene and the rest for unknown reasons. The V and J calls and the clone size are those of that table, but D and trimming were determined from the DNA. In this sample the table shows 130,000 or so clones, approximately 80% of which occur a single time. 12% of the sample comes from the top ten.

Whole blood was collected in K2EDTA tubes by collaborating institutions according to the institutions' own protocols. For TCRbeta analysis, collaborators shipped samples as frozen whole blood, isolated PBMCs, or DNA extracted from either of those sample types. Sequencing was carried out using peripheral blood. The sequence derives from a woman in her sixties or seventies with acute or convalescent COVID-19.

The nucleotides are TGTGCCAGCAGCATACCTGGACAGGGCCGTGGCTACACCTTC. This gives the protein CASSIPGQGRGYTF. Here the chain combines TRBV7-8 and TRBJ1-2; TRBD1 agrees with 8 junctional bases. CDR1 and CDR2, per the germline V gene, are SGHVS and FQNEAQ. The CDR3 sequence holds 14 residues, the cysteine and phenylalanine included. Solely the CDR3 DNA is kept, with 42 bases framed from the first base. V loses 5 bases at its end and J loses 7 bases; junction bases beyond the gene matches: 9.